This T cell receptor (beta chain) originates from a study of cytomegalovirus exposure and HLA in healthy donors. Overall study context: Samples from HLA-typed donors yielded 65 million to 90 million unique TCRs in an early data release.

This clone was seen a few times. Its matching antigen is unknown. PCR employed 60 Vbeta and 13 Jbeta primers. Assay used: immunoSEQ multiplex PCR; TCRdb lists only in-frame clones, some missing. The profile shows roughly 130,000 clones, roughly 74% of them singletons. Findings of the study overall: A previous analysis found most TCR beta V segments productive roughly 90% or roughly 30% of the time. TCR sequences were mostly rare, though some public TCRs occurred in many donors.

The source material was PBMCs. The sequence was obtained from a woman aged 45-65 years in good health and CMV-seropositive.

CDR3 sequence: CASTRTESGYTF. The CDR3 coding sequence is TGTGCCAGTACCCGGACAGAAAGTGGCTACACCTTC. The V and J genes are TRBV19 and TRBJ1-2; tentative D call: TRBD1 (6 bases). V lost 7 bases and J lost 7, with 13 bases in between. The CDR3 extends over 12 amino acids. Per the germline V gene, CDR1 is LNHDA and CDR2 is SQIVND (reference sequence).